The subject of this entry is one T cell receptor beta chain. Its antigen remains unidentified. Germline and junction disagree at one end, which may indicate a read error. These data belong to a study of blood T cells in healthy people across ages. Whole-study results and caveats: The study found more naive CD4+ cells and higher diversity in long-lived than aged donors.

With a J-beta primer mix and a sample-barcoded 5' primer, a second PCR ran about 7 to 12 cycles. Each CDR3 protein gets one entry after TCRdb re-called the 5' RACE reads with MiXCR. The sample shows hundreds of thousands of distinct CDR3 sequences, 40% to 55% of them seen only once. Germline CDR1 reads LGHDT; CDR2 reads YNNKEL (reference sequence). The CDR3 contains 19 residues. The origin of this receptor is a man older than 75 in good health. The V and J genes are TRBV3-1 and TRBJ2-1; TRBD2 matches 14 bases. Material for sequencing was blood. The CDR3 sequence: CASSPSGLRLAGGGNVQFF. The CDR3 DNA reads TGTGCCAGCAGCCCCTCGGGCCTGAGACTAGCGGGAGGGGGCAATGTGCAGTTCTTC.